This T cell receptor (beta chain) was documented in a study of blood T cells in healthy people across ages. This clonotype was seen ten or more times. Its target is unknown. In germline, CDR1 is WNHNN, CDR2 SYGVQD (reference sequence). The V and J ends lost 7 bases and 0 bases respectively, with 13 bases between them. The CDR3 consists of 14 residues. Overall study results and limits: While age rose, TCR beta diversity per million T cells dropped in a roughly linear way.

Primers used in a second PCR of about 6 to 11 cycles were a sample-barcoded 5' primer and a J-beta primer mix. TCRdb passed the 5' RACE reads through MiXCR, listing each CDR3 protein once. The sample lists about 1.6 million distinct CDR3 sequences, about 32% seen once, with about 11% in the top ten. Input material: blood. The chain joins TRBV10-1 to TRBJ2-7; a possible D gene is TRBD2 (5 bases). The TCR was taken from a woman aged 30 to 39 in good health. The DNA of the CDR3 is TGCGCCAGCACATCGTTCGGGGACTCCTACGAGCAGTACTTC. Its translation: CASTSFGDSYEQYF.